This TCR beta chain stems from a study of T cells in Graves' hyperthyroidism and ophthalmopathy. Study-level findings and limits: Most clonotypes expanded in thyroid above 0.001 were likewise present in blood.

Per the germline V gene, CDR1 is SQVTM and CDR2 is ANQGSEA. The CDR3 runs to 11 residues. The V and J ends lost 7 bases and 6 bases, in that order; junction bases with no gene match: 5. Concerning this clonotype itself: Its antigen is unidentified.

TCR beta CDR3 region amplification was performed from RNA transcripts. When the TCR CDR3 underwent first-round RT-PCR, the HTBI primer set was used. MiXCR was run by TCRdb on the multiplex PCR reads, yielding one entry per CDR3 protein. This table holds some 510,000 distinct CDR3 sequences, under 25% found once. The PBMCs studied were ones that came from 10 ml fresh peripheral blood. Sample: blood. This receptor was identified in a man between 18 and 35 years old with Graves' hyperthyroidism. The chain is built from TRBV29-1 and TRBJ2-7; 8 bases line up with TRBD1. The CDR3 DNA sequence: TGCAGCGGCGGACAGGGCTCCGAGCAGTACTTC. It is translated as CSGGQGSEQYF.